This T cell receptor (beta chain) originates from a study of T-cell reconstitution after alpha-beta-depleted transplantation in children. Germline lookup yields CDR1 MNHNY and CDR2 SVGAGI (reference sequence). The trim removed 0 bases at V and 3 bases at J, leaving 8 bases unmatched. The CDR3 is 17 residues long. This clonotype has a count of ten or more. Preparation of the TCRbeta library involved a method that used unique molecular identifiers. TCRdb re-analysed the PCR reads in MiXCR, keeping a single row per CDR3 protein. The table shows a few hundred thousand distinct CDR3 sequences, with about a tenth occurring only once.

The sequence was obtained from a human donor who donated a stem cell graft to a child with acute myeloid leukemia. The chain couples TRBV6-6 to TRBJ2-1, with TRBD1 identical over 7 bases. Sequenced here: PBMCs from the stem cell graft donor, sampled from the stem cell graft. CDR3 loop: CASSYSSVQGIYNEQFF. The DNA for the CDR3 is TGTGCCAGCAGTTACTCTTCGGTACAGGGGATCTACAATGAGCAGTTCTTC.